These 20 T cell receptor beta chains were all obtained from the same sample, sequenced in a study of cytomegalovirus exposure and HLA in healthy donors. Vbeta (60) and Jbeta (13) primers were used in the PCR. Profiled with immunoSEQ multiplex PCR; TCRdb holds only in-frame clones, not every one. Here the sample spans around 110,000 clones, around 65% being singletons. Sequenced sample: PBMCs. Every receptor here comes from a man aged 18 to 30 in good health and CMV-seronegative.

The chain is built from TRBV6-6 and TRBJ1-4, with 9 nucleotides matching TRBD1. CDR1 is MNHNY, CDR2 SVGAGI, per germline (reference sequence). J lost 5 bases, V lost 1 base, and 2 bases had no gene match. There are 15 residues in the CDR3. Here the CDR3 DNA reads TGTGCCAGCAGTTACTTGGACAGGGGAAATGAAAAACTGTTTTTT. It encodes CASSYLDRGNEKLFF.

V gene TRBV4-2 combines with J gene TRBJ2-3, with 8 bases matching TRBD2. After removal of 1 base from V and 2 bases from J, the junction contained 11 bases not matched to a gene. This CDR3 has 18 residues. Germline CDR1 reads LGHNA; CDR2 reads YNFKEQ. The CDR3 DNA is TGTGCCAGCAGCCAAGGTTTCCGGAGCGGGGGCTCCACAGATACGCAGTATTTT. Amino acid sequence: CASSQGFRSGGSTDTQYF.

The rearrangement uses TRBV2 and TRBJ1-2, with TRBD1 matching over 9 bases. The CDR3 totals 12 residues. The V gene end was trimmed by 6 bases and the J gene end by 7 bases; junction bases not matched to a gene: 3. Germline CDR1 SNHLY, CDR2 FYNNEI. The CDR3 nucleotides read TGTGCCAGCAGCCTGGACAGGGGTGGCTACACCTTC. It specifies CASSLDRGGYTF. Looking up the rest from reference TRBV2 and TRBJ1-2 gives the full variable domain: EPEVTQTPSHQVTQMGQEVILRCVPISNHLYFYWYRQILGQKVEFLVSFYNNEISEKSEIFDDQFSVERPDGSNFTLKIRSTKLEDSAMYFCASSLDRGGYTFGSGTRLTVV.

This chain connects TRBV5-4 to TRBJ2-7, with 8 positions matching TRBD2. The J segment lost 4 bases and the V segment lost 2 bases, leaving 5 bases of the junction unmatched. CDR1 SGHNT and CDR2 YYREEE come from the germline V gene (reference sequence). This CDR3 contains 14 residues. CDR3 loop: CASSLSGRVYEQYF. CDR3 sequence (DNA): TGTGCCAGCAGCTTAAGCGGGAGAGTATACGAGCAGTACTTC.

This chain links TRBV27 with TRBJ1-2; weak D call: TRBD1 (5 bases). Trimming left V 4 bases short and J 2 bases short, with 11 bases between. The germline V gene encodes CDR1 MNHEY and CDR2 SMNVEV (reference sequence). This CDR3 is built from 14 residues. The CDR3: CASSYSRVNYGYTF. In DNA form, the CDR3 reads TGTGCCAGCAGTTATTCCAGGGTAAACTATGGCTACACCTTC.

Note on this clone: An end of the junction differs from the germline gene, which may be a read error. This chain joins TRBV7-9 and TRBJ2-5; TRBD2 matches at 7 bases. This CDR3 spans 15 amino acids. Germline-derived CDR1 and CDR2 are SEHNR and FQNEAQ (reference sequence). The CDR3: CSSSPTGGSPETQYF. In DNA, the CDR3 is TGTTCCAGCAGCCCGACCGGGGGGTCCCCGGAGACCCAGTACTTC.

This clone was seen a handful of times. Here the CDR3 reads CASRKDRVSNQPQHF. The CDR3 DNA reads TGTGCCAGCAGGAAGGACAGGGTAAGCAATCAGCCCCAGCATTTT. The chain links TRBV6-1 to TRBJ1-5, with 8 bases identical to TRBD1. J gave up 1 base and V 6 bases, and 5 bases lay outside the gene matches. Germline CDR1 is MNHNS and CDR2 is SASEGT. The CDR3 contains 15 residues.

The V and J genes are TRBV30 and TRBJ2-7; maybe TRBD2 (6 bases). Germline V gene data show CDR1 as GTSNPN and CDR2 as SVGIG (reference sequence). The CDR3 runs to 20 residues. V lost 0 bases to trimming and J lost 4 bases, with 31 bases between them. CDR3 DNA sequence: TGTGCCTGGAGTGTTCGGGATATCATATGGGGAGGACAACTTAAATACGAGCAGTACTTC. It yields the protein CAWSVRDIIWGGQLKYEQYF.

The chain couples TRBV14 to TRBJ2-2; 9 bases are a match to TRBD2. V gave up 4 bases and J gave up 6 bases; unmatched junction bases: 12. The CDR3 is 17 amino acids. Per the germline V gene, CDR1 is SGHDN and CDR2 is FVKESK. For the CDR3, the DNA is TGTGCCAGCAGCCTAGGGCCGGGACTAGCCAGGGCCGGGGAGCTGTTTTTT. Amino acids: CASSLGPGLARAGELFF.

The CDR3 spells CAWSLGLAGVGEQYF. In nucleotides, the CDR3 is TGTGCCTGGAGCTTGGGACTAGCGGGAGTTGGCGAGCAGTACTTC. The chain links TRBV30 to TRBJ2-7; 14 nucleotides agree with TRBD2. Germline CDR1 GTSNPN, CDR2 SVGIG (reference sequence). The CDR3 contains 15 residues. Unmatched junction bases numbered 7, after V lost 3 bases and J lost 6 bases.

The gene calls are TRBV5-4 and TRBJ2-7, with 9 bases fitting TRBD1. Germline V gives CDR1 SGHNT, CDR2 YYREEE (reference sequence). The CDR3 length is 15 residues. Losses at the gene ends were 0 bases for V and 3 bases for J; bases not matched to a gene: 4. CDR3 protein: CASSLDTGGVYEQYF. The DNA for the CDR3 is TGTGCCAGCAGCTTGGATACAGGGGGCGTCTACGAGCAGTACTTC.

The V call is TRBV9, the J call TRBJ2-7; 11 nucleotides line up with TRBD2. Trimming at V came to 4 bases and at J to 6 bases, leaving 9 bases not matched to a gene. The germline CDR1 and CDR2 sequences are SGDLS and YYNGEE. This CDR3 has 15 residues. CDR3 in amino acids: CASSPLTSGSPEQYF. CDR3 coding DNA: TGTGCCAGCAGCCCATTAACTAGCGGGAGTCCCGAGCAGTACTTC.

This chain uses TRBV19 with TRBJ2-1, with 13 bases fitting TRBD2. The V gene's germline CDR1 is LNHDA and CDR2 SQIVND (reference sequence). V shed 3 bases and J 5 bases; nucleotides not matched to a gene: 4. The CDR3 has 16 residues. CDR3 DNA: TGTGCCAGTAGTATCGGGACTAGCGGGATCAACAATGAGCAGTTCTTC. Protein sequence: CASSIGTSGINNEQFF.

This clone was detected a few times. The rearrangement links TRBV5-4 to TRBJ2-7, with 10 bases lining up with TRBD1. CDR1 is SGHNT, CDR2 YYREEE, per germline (reference sequence). The J segment lost 2 bases and the V segment lost 0 bases, leaving 8 bases of the junction unmatched. This CDR3 is 17 amino acids long. The CDR3 region has the DNA TGTGCCAGCAGCTTGGTAGGTGGCGGGACAGGGGCCTACGAGCAGTACTTC. It translates to CASSLVGGGTGAYEQYF.

This rearrangement joins TRBV7-2 to TRBJ1-4; D not certain. The V gene's germline CDR1 is SGHTA and CDR2 FQGNSA. The CDR3 is made up of 13 amino acids. V was cut by 3 bases and J by 6 bases, with 8 bases left in between. This CDR3 reads CASSLGVYEKLFF. CDR3 sequence (DNA): TGTGCCAGCAGCTTGGGCGTGTATGAAAAACTGTTTTTT.

Turning to this clone: The junction differs from germline at one of its ends, possibly a read error. The rearrangement joins TRBV27 to TRBJ2-7; a weak D match, TRBD2 (5 bases). The CDR3 length is 16 residues. CDR1 and CDR2 from the germline V gene are MNHEY and SMNVEV (reference sequence). CDR3 DNA: TGTGCCCGCAGTTTATCGGTCAAGGGAGTCGCCTACGAGCAGTACTTC. Translating it yields CARSLSVKGVAYEQYF.

The chain is built from TRBV19 and TRBJ2-1; 9 bases line up with TRBD2. Germline CDR1 reads LNHDA; CDR2 reads SQIVND (reference sequence). The CDR3 is 16 amino acids. J gave up 7 bases and V 6 bases, and 13 bases lay outside the gene matches. The CDR3 is CASSNAHSGGGNEQFF. CDR3 nucleotides: TGTGCCAGTAGCAATGCTCATAGCGGGGGAGGGAATGAGCAGTTCTTC.

This clone has a handful of counts. The chain couples TRBV6-1 to TRBJ1-2, with D hard to call. Looked up from germline, CDR1 is MNHNS and CDR2 is SASEGT. Trimming shortened V by 5 bases and J by 2 bases, and 9 bases separated the two germline ends. This CDR3 is built from 13 residues. CDR3 sequence: CASSPKSNYGYTF. CDR3 sequence (DNA): TGTGCCAGCAGTCCCAAGAGCAACTATGGCTACACCTTC.

The V and J genes are TRBV28 and TRBJ2-7; a possible D gene is TRBD1 (6 bases). The length of the CDR3 is 15 residues. Germline-derived CDR1 and CDR2 are MDHEN and SYDVKM. Trimming cost V 6 bases and J 4 bases, with 19 bases left between them. The CDR3 protein is CASRPNYRVRYEQYF. As DNA, the CDR3 is TGTGCCAGCAGACCTAACTACAGGGTTAGATACGAGCAGTACTTC.

The chain has TRBV6-5 and TRBJ2-7; unclear D gene. Germline V CDR1 and CDR2: MNHEY, SVGAGI. V lost 4 bases and J lost 0, with 16 bases in between. This CDR3 region has 16 residues. In DNA form, the CDR3 reads TGTGCCAGCAGTTCTCACTCACCCGCTAGCTCCTACGAGCAGTACTTC. Translated, it gives CASSSHSPASSYEQYF.